Shown below are 3 T cell receptor beta chains from a single sample sequenced in a study of cytomegalovirus exposure and HLA in healthy donors. Primers included in the PCR were 60 Vbeta and 13 Jbeta primers. Libraries were prepared by immunoSEQ multiplex PCR; TCRdb keeps only in-frame clonotypes and omits some of them. The sample contains about 88,000 clones, 70% to 75% of which appear only once. The sample comprised PBMCs. The receptors derive from a woman between 18 and 30 years old in good health and CMV-seropositive.

This sequence joins TRBV9 and TRBJ2-5, with D possibly TRBD2 on 6 matching bases. Germline values: CDR1 SGDLS, CDR2 YYNGEE. V was clipped by 4 bases and J by 1 base, with 20 bases between them. The CDR3 extends over 17 amino acids. In nucleotides, the CDR3 is TGTGCCAGCAGCCCTAGACCGGCGGGACTGTTCCAAGAGACCCAGTACTTC. The encoded protein is CASSPRPAGLFQETQYF. Supplemented by reference TRBV9 and TRBJ2-5, the full variable domain reads DSGVTQTPKHLITATGQRVTLRCSPRSGDLSVYWYQQSLDQGLQFLIQYYNGEERAKGNILERFSAQQFPDLHSELNLSSLELGDSALYFCASSPRPAGLFQETQYFGPGTRLLVL.

The chain uses TRBV10-2 and TRBJ2-3; 9 bases are a match to TRBD1. The CDR3 length is 16 residues. Germline-derived CDR1 and CDR2 are WSHSY and SAAADI. With 4 bases clipped from V and 2 bases from J, the junction kept 7 bases outside the gene matches. The CDR3 loop reads CASSARTGVNTDTQYF. In DNA, the CDR3 is TGCGCCAGCAGTGCCCGGACAGGGGTGAACACAGATACGCAGTATTTT.

The chain is built from TRBV7-2 and TRBJ2-1, with 8 nucleotides matching TRBD2. V lost 5 bases and J lost 5; bases outside the gene matches: 8. The V gene's germline CDR1 is SGHTA and CDR2 FQGNSA. This CDR3 region has 15 residues. This CDR3 reads CASSLGLAEDNEQFF. CDR3 nucleotide sequence: TGTGCCAGCAGCCTCGGACTAGCTGAGGACAATGAGCAGTTCTTC.